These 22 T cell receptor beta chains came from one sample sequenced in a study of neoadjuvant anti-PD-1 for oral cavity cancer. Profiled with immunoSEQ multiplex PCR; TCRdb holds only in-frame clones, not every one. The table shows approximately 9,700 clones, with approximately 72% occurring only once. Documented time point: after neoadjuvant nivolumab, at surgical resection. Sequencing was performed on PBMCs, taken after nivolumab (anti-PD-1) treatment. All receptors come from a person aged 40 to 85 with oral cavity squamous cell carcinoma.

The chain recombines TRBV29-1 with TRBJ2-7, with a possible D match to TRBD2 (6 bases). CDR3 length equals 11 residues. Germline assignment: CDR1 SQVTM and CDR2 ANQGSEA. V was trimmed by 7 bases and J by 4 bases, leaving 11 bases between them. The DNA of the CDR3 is TGCAGCGCCGGGAGTGGGTACGAGCAGTACTTC. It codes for CSAGSGYEQYF.

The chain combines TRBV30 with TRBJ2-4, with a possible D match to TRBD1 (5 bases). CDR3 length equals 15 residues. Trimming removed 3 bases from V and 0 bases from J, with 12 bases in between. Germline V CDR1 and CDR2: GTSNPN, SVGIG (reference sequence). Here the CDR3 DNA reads TGTGCCTGGAGGCTCAGGGCCCAAGCCAAAAACATTCAGTACTTC. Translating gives CAWRLRAQAKNIQYF. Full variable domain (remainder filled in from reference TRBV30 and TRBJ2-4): SQTIHQWPATLVQPVGSPLSLECTVEGTSNPNLYWYRQAAGRGLQLLFYSVGIGQISSEVPQNLSASRPQDRQFILSSKKLLLSDSGFYLCAWRLRAQAKNIQYFGAGTRLSVL.

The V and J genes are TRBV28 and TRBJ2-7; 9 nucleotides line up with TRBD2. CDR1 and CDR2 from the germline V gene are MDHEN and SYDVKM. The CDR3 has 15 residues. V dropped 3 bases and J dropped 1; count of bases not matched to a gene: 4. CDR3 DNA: TGTGCCAGCAGTTTGTCGGGACTAGCTTCCTACGAGCAGTACTTC. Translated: CASSLSGLASYEQYF.

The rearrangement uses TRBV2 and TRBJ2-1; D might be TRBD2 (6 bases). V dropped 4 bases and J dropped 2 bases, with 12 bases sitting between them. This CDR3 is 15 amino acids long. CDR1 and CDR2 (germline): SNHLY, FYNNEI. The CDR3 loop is CASSGGGLTYNEQFF. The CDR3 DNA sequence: TGTGCCAGCAGTGGCGGAGGGCTGACCTACAATGAGCAGTTCTTC.

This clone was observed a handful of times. CDR3 coding DNA: TGTGCCAGCAATAAACCTAGCGGGAGTCAGCTAGAGCAGTACTTC. Its translation: CASNKPSGSQLEQYF. The gene calls are TRBV28 and TRBJ2-7; 10 bases fit TRBD2. The V gene end was trimmed by 7 bases and the J gene end by 7 bases; junction bases not matched to a gene: 13. CDR1 is MDHEN and CDR2 is SYDVKM in the germline V gene. The CDR3 consists of 15 residues.

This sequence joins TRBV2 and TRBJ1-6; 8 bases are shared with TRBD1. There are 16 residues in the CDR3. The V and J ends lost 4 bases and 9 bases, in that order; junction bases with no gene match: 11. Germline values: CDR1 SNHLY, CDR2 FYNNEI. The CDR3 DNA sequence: TGTGCCAGCAGTGCTAGGACAGGGAGTGGGAGTTCACCCCTCCACTTT. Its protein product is CASSARTGSGSSPLHF.

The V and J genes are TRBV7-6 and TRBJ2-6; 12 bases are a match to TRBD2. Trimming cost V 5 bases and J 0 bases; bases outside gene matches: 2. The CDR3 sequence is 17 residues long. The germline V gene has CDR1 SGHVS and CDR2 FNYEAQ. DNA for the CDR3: TGTGCCAGCAGCCGGACTAGCGGGAACTCTGGGGCCAACGTCCTGACTTTC. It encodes CASSRTSGNSGANVLTF.

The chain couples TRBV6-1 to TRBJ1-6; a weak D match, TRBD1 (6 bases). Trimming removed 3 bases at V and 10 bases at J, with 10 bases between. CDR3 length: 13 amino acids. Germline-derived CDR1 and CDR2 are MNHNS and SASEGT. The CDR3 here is CASSDQGRSPLHF. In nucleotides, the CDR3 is TGTGCCAGCAGTGATCAGGGGAGATCACCCCTCCACTTT.

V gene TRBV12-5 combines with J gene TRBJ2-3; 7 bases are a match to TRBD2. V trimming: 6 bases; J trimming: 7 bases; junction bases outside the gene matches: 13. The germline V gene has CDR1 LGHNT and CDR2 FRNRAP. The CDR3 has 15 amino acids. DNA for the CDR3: TGTGCTAGTGGCCCCAAAGCGGGGACGCGGAATACGCAGTATTTT. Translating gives CASGPKAGTRNTQYF.

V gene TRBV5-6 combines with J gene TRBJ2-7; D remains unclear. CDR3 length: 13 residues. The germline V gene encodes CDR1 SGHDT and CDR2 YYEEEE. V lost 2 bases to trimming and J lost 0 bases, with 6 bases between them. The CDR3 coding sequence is TGTGCCAGCAGCTTATCGAGCTCCTACGAGCAGTACTTC. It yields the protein CASSLSSSYEQYF.

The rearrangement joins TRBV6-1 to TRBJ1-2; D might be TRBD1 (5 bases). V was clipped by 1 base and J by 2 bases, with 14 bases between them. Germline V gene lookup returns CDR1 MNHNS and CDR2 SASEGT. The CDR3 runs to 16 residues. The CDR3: CASSEVGRRGNYGYTF. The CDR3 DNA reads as TGTGCCAGCAGTGAAGTGGGACGGCGCGGCAACTATGGCTACACCTTC.

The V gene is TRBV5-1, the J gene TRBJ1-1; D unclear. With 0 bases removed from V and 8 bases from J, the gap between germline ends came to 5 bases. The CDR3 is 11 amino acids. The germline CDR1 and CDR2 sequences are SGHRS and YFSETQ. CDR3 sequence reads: CASSLDSEAFF. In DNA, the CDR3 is TGCGCCAGCAGCTTGGACAGCGAAGCTTTCTTT.

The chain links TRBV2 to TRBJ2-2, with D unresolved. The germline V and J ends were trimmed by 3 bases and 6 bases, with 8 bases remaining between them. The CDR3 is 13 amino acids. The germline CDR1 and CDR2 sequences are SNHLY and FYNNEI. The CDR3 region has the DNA TGTGCCAGCAGTGAGAGTACCTCCGGGGAGCTGTTTTTT. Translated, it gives CASSESTSGELFF.

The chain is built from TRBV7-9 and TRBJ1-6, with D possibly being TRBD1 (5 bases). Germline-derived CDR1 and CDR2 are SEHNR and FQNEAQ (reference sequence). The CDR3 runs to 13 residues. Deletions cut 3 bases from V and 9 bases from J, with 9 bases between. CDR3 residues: CASSFTQGSPLHF. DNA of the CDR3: TGTGCCAGCAGCTTCACCCAGGGTTCACCCCTCCACTTT.

The CDR3 nucleotides read TGTGCCACCCAAAGAGGTACCAGCGGTGAGCAGTTCTTC. Its protein product is CATQRGTSGEQFF. V usage is TRBV15 and J usage is TRBJ2-1, with a possible D match to TRBD2 (5 bases). CDR1 and CDR2 from the germline V gene are LNHNV and YYDKDF (reference sequence). This CDR3 spans 13 amino acids. V was trimmed by 8 bases and J by 9 bases, leaving 17 bases between them.

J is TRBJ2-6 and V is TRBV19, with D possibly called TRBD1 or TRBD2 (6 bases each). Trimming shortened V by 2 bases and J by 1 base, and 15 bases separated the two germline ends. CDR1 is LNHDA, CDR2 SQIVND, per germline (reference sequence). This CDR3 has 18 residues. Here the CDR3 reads CASSIRTGGGSGANVLTF. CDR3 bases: TGTGCCAGTAGTATAAGAACCGGGGGCGGATCTGGGGCCAACGTCCTGACTTTC.

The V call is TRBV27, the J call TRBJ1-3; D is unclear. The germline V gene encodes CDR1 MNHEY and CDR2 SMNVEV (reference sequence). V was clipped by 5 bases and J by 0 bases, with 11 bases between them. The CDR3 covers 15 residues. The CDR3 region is CASSQRGSSGNTIYF. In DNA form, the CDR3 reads TGTGCCAGCAGTCAACGAGGTTCCTCTGGAAACACCATATATTTT.

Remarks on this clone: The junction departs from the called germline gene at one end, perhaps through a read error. The CDR3 is CASTERGIGDTQYF. In DNA, the CDR3 is TGTGCCAGCACTGAACGGGGTATAGGGGATACGCAGTATTTT. The V gene is TRBV2, the J gene TRBJ2-3; perhaps TRBD2 as D (5 bases). The CDR3 spans 14 residues. Germline lookup yields CDR1 SNHLY and CDR2 FYNNEI.

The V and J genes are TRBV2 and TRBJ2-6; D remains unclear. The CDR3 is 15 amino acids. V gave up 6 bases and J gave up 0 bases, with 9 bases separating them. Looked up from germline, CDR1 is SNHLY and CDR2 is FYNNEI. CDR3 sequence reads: CASRESGSGANVLTF. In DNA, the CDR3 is TGTGCCAGCAGGGAGTCGGGCTCTGGGGCCAACGTCCTGACTTTC.

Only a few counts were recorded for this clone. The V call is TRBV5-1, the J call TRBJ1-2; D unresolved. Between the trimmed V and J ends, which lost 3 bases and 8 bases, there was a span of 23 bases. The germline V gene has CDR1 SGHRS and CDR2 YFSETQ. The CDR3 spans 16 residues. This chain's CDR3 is CASSSLVDPIFLGYTF. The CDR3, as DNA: TGCGCCAGCAGCTCCCTGGTGGACCCGATATTTTTGGGCTACACCTTC.

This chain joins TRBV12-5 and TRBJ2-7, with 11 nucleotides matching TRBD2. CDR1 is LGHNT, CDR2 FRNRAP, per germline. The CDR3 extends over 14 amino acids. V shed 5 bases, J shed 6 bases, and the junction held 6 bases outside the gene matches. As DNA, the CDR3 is TGTGCTAGTGGTCCTCTAGCGGGGGGCGCCGAGCAGTACTTC. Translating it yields CASGPLAGGAEQYF. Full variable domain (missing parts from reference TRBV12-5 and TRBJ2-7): DARVTQTPRHKVTEMGQEVTMRCQPILGHNTVFWYRQTMMQGLELLAYFRNRAPLDDSGMPKDRFSAEMPDATLATLKIQPSEPRDSAVYFCASGPLAGGAEQYFGPGTRLTVT.

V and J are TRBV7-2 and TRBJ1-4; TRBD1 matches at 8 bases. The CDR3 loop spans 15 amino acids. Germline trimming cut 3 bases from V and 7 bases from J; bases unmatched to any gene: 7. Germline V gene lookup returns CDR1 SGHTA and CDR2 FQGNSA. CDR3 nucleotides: TGTGCCAGCAGCTTGGGACAGGTCCAGGGTGAAAAACTGTTTTTT. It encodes CASSLGQVQGEKLFF. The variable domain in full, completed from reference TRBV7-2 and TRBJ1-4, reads GAGVSQSPSNKVTEKGKDVELRCDPISGHTALYWYRQSLGQGLEFLIYFQGNSAPDKSGLPSDRFSAERTGGSVSTLTIQRTQQEDSAVYLCASSLGQVQGEKLFFGSGTQLSVL.